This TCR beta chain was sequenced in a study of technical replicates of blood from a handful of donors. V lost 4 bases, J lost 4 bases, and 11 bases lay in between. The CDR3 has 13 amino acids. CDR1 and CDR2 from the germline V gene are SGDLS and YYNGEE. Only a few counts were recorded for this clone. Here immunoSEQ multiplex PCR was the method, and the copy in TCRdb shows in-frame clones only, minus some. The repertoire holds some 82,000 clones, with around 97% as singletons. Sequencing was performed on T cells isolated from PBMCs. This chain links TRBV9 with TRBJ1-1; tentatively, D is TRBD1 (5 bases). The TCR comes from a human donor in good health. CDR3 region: CASSSSQGTEAFF. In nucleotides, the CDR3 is TGTGCCAGCAGCTCCAGTCAGGGCACTGAAGCTTTCTTT.